Following are 25 T cell receptor beta chains from one sample sequenced in a study of sequential checkpoint blockade in melanoma (dated by TCRdb to the late 2010s). The sample's treatment or condition label, in plain terms: randomized to nivolumab then ipilimumab (arm A) or the reverse (arm B). Library preparation used the immunoSEQ multiplex PCR assay. TCRdb took over this immuneACCESS table, retaining in-frame rearrangements with V and J assigned. Such tables are incomplete; in checked studies, under half of the missing clones stem from an unresolved V gene, and the remainder is unexplained. For this sample the table gives about 21,000 clones, of which around 80% were detected only once. Over 9.5% of the sample rests with the top ten. Sequencing used CD8+ T cells sorted from blood (inferred from file names), obtained from a patient given nivolumab and ipilimumab in sequence. These receptors were obtained from a human donor with melanoma.

The chain joins TRBV7-9 to TRBJ1-4, with no clear D. In germline, CDR1 is SEHNR, CDR2 FQNEAQ (reference sequence). V lost 7 bases and J 8 bases, leaving 11 bases between the germline ends. The CDR3 runs 12 residues. Written as DNA, the CDR3 is TGTGCCAGCACCGCGGGAGAGGAAAAACTGTTTTTT. It translates to CASTAGEEKLFF.

This sequence joins TRBV11-2 and TRBJ2-5; no clear D gene. Trimming left V 1 base short and J 4 bases short, with 4 bases between. The CDR3 covers 12 residues. The V gene's germline CDR1 is SGHAT and CDR2 FQNNGV. The CDR3, as DNA: TGTGCCAGCAGCTTAGGCAGAGAGACCCAGTACTTC. Protein sequence: CASSLGRETQYF. Together with reference TRBV11-2 and TRBJ2-5, the CDR3 gives the full variable domain: EAGVAQSPRYKIIEKRQSVAFWCNPISGHATLYWYQQILGQGPKLLIQFQNNGVVDDSQLPKDRFSAERLKGVDSTLKIQPAKLEDSAVYLCASSLGRETQYFGPGTRLLVL.

This clone occurred a few times. The chain couples TRBV7-6 to TRBJ1-6, with 10 nucleotides matching TRBD1. Germline assignment: CDR1 SGHVS and CDR2 FNYEAQ. J was trimmed by 7 bases and V by 5 bases; bases with no gene match: 2. The CDR3 runs to 14 residues. CDR3 nucleotide sequence: TGTGCCAGCAGCAAGGACAGGGGGAATTCACCCCTCCACTTT. Residues: CASSKDRGNSPLHF.

The chain combines TRBV6-4 with TRBJ2-1, with D possibly TRBD1 on 6 matching bases. Germline-derived CDR1 and CDR2 are MRHNA and SNTAGT. V was shortened by 3 bases and J by 9 bases, with 15 bases between the two germline ends. The CDR3 contains 14 residues. CDR3 loop: CASSEAHGRGEQFF. The CDR3 region has the DNA TGTGCCAGCAGTGAAGCCCACGGCAGGGGTGAGCAGTTCTTC.

The chain recombines TRBV7-9 with TRBJ1-1; 12 bases agree with TRBD1. Germline trimming cut 3 bases from V and 5 bases from J; bases unmatched to any gene: 7. Germline CDR1 is SEHNR and CDR2 is FQNEAQ (reference sequence). This CDR3 contains 16 residues. CDR3 in amino acids: CASSFRDRGRGTEAFF. The CDR3 DNA is TGTGCCAGCAGCTTCCGGGACAGGGGGCGGGGGACTGAAGCTTTCTTT.

In DNA, the CDR3 is TGTGCCAGCAGCTGGACGGGGAACTATGGCTACACCTTC. Its protein is CASSWTGNYGYTF. The rearrangement joins TRBV5-8 to TRBJ1-2; D remains ambiguous. This CDR3 has 13 amino acids. Germline-derived CDR1 and CDR2 are SGHTS and YDEGEE. Trimming cost V 3 bases and J 2 bases, with 8 bases left between them.

Only one count was recorded for this clone. The V call is TRBV5-6, the J call TRBJ2-3, with a weak D call TRBD1 (5 bases). V shed 4 bases and J shed 4 bases, with 19 bases lying between them. Looked up from germline, CDR1 is SGHDT and CDR2 is YYEEEE. The length of the CDR3 is 16 residues. The CDR3 protein is CASSGDSKSLSDTQYF. In DNA, the CDR3 is TGTGCCAGCAGCGGCGACAGTAAAAGTCTATCAGATACGCAGTATTTT. Drawing the rest from reference TRBV5-6 and TRBJ2-3, the complete variable domain is DAGVTQSPTHLIKTRGQQVTLRCSPKSGHDTVSWYQQALGQGPQFIFQYYEEEERQRGNFPDRFSGHQFPNYSSELNVNALLLGDSALYLCASSGDSKSLSDTQYFGPGTRLTVL.

The CDR3 spells CASSLVNGGELFF. The DNA for the CDR3 is TGTGCCAGCAGCTTAGTTAACGGGGGGGAGCTGTTTTTT. This sequence joins TRBV7-8 and TRBJ2-2; no clear D. This CDR3 has 13 amino acids. Germline V gene lookup returns CDR1 SGHVS and CDR2 FQNEAQ. Deletions cut 1 base from V and 8 bases from J, with 8 bases between. Full variable domain (outside the CDR3, taken from reference TRBV7-8 and TRBJ2-2): GAGVSQSPRYKVAKRGQDVALRCDPISGHVSLFWYQQALGQGPEFLTYFQNEAQLDKSGLPSDRFFAERPEGSVSTLKIQRTQQEDSAVYLCASSLVNGGELFFGEGSRLTVL.

This chain uses TRBV11-2 with TRBJ2-7, with 10 nucleotides matching TRBD1. Germline CDR1 is SGHAT and CDR2 is FQNNGV. The CDR3 extends over 15 amino acids. V lost 2 bases, J lost 4 bases, and 5 bases stayed unmatched. The CDR3 sequence: CASSLSAGQGYEQYF. The CDR3 bases are TGTGCCAGCAGCTTATCGGCGGGACAGGGGTACGAGCAGTACTTC.

This clone has more than one count but fewer than ten. The chain combines TRBV2 with TRBJ2-1, with TRBD1 as a possible D gene (6 bases). The CDR3 extends over 14 amino acids. V was cut by 6 bases and J by 1 base, with 10 bases left in between. Germline V CDR1 and CDR2: SNHLY, FYNNEI. CDR3 nucleotides: TGTGCCAGCAGCTTCGGGACATCCTACAATGAGCAGTTCTTC. Its protein product is CASSFGTSYNEQFF.

In this sample, this clone turned up once. The chain combines TRBV5-4 with TRBJ2-2; the D gene is possibly TRBD2 (6 bases). The ends were cut back, 4 bases at V and 1 base at J, with 14 bases in the middle. The CDR3 runs to 16 residues. Germline V CDR1 and CDR2: SGHNT, YYREEE (reference sequence). CDR3 bases: TGTGCCAGCAGCCCGGAGGGCAGGGAGAACACCGGGGAGCTGTTTTTT. Translated: CASSPEGRENTGELFF. The full variable domain, in which reference TRBV5-4 and TRBJ2-2 provide the parts outside the CDR3, is ETGVTQSPTHLIKTRGQQVTLRCSSQSGHNTVSWYQQALGQGPQFIFQYYREEENGRGNFPPRFSGLQFPNYSSELNVNALELDDSALYLCASSPEGRENTGELFFGEGSRLTVL.

This chain links TRBV5-4 with TRBJ2-7; TRBD1 aligns across 11 bases. The CDR3 extends over 15 amino acids. From germline, CDR1 is SGHNT and CDR2 YYREEE (reference sequence). The trim removed 5 bases at V and 4 bases at J, leaving 8 bases unmatched. Written as DNA, the CDR3 is TGTGCCAGCAGTCCGGACAGGGGGCTATGGTACGAGCAGTACTTC. This codes for CASSPDRGLWYEQYF. The whole variable domain, filled in from reference TRBV5-4 and TRBJ2-7, reads ETGVTQSPTHLIKTRGQQVTLRCSSQSGHNTVSWYQQALGQGPQFIFQYYREEENGRGNFPPRFSGLQFPNYSSELNVNALELDDSALYLCASSPDRGLWYEQYFGPGTRLTVT.

The genes are TRBV28 and TRBJ2-1, with D perhaps TRBD2 (7 bases). The ends were cut back, 4 bases at V and 10 bases at J, with 20 bases in the middle. CDR1 MDHEN and CDR2 SYDVKM come from the germline V gene. The CDR3 contains 15 residues. The CDR3 bases are TGTGCCAGCAGTTCAACCAAGGGGGGGGCGGGGGAGCAGTTCTTC. The encoded protein is CASSSTKGGAGEQFF.

The table lists this clone with a few counts. The chain employs TRBV7-9 and TRBJ1-2, with 9 bases lining up with TRBD1. This CDR3 comprises 13 residues. The germline V gene has CDR1 SEHNR and CDR2 FQNEAQ (reference sequence). After removal of 7 bases from V and 3 bases from J, the junction contained 3 bases not matched to a gene. DNA of the CDR3: TGTGCCAGCACCCGGGACAGGGACTATGGCTACACCTTC. Translation gives CASTRDRDYGYTF.

The chain has TRBV7-9 and TRBJ1-1, with a possible D match to TRBD1 (6 bases). The CDR3 has 14 amino acids. Germline CDR1 reads SEHNR; CDR2 reads FQNEAQ (reference sequence). Trimming removed 5 bases from V and 4 bases from J, with 14 bases in between. This CDR3 reads CASSLPGGGTEAFF. The CDR3 region has the DNA TGTGCCAGCAGCCTTCCGGGAGGGGGCACTGAAGCTTTCTTT.

The chain is built from TRBV6-5 and TRBJ2-2; weak D call: TRBD1 (6 bases). The CDR3 is 14 amino acids. Germline V gives CDR1 MNHEY, CDR2 SVGAGI. V was trimmed by 6 bases and J by 5 bases, leaving 13 bases between them. The CDR3 protein is CASSHHGQTGELFF. The DNA of the CDR3 is TGTGCCAGCAGCCACCACGGACAGACCGGGGAGCTGTTTTTT.

This chain joins TRBV18 and TRBJ1-5; TRBD1 matches 7 bases. CDR1 is KGHSH, CDR2 LQKENI, per germline. This CDR3 contains 14 residues. V dropped 2 bases and J dropped 14; count of bases not matched to a gene: 12. CDR3 loop: CASSPTGTVRDKHF. Written as DNA, the CDR3 is TGTGCCAGCTCACCAACTGGGACAGTCCGCGACAAGCATTTT.

The rearrangement links TRBV9 to TRBJ2-1; TRBD2 matches at 13 bases. The CDR3 consists of 20 residues. Germline trimming cut 2 bases from V and 2 bases from J; bases unmatched to any gene: 13. Germline values: CDR1 SGDLS, CDR2 YYNGEE. For the CDR3, the DNA is TGTGCCAGCAGCGTGAGTAGACTAGCGGGGGGCCCTGGGACCTACAATGAGCAGTTCTTC. Translating gives CASSVSRLAGGPGTYNEQFF.

This rearrangement joins TRBV5-8 to TRBJ1-5, with D hard to call. CDR3 length: 15 residues. The V and J ends lost 0 bases and 3 bases respectively, with 10 bases between them. Looked up from germline, CDR1 is SGHTS and CDR2 is YDEGEE. CDR3 region: CASSLGPGHNQPQHF. DNA for the CDR3: TGTGCCAGCAGCTTGGGGCCAGGCCACAATCAGCCCCAGCATTTT.

The V call is TRBV6-1, the J call TRBJ2-7, with TRBD1 matching 7 bases. Germline-derived CDR1 and CDR2 are MNHNS and SASEGT. The length of the CDR3 is 17 residues. V lost 4 bases and J lost 1; bases outside the gene matches: 13. The DNA for the CDR3 is TGTGCCAGCAGTGGGCCGGGACAGATATCTGGTTCCTACGAGCAGTACTTC. Translating it yields CASSGPGQISGSYEQYF.

This chain connects TRBV5-1 to TRBJ1-1; D gene uncertain. Germline V lookup: CDR1 SGHRS, CDR2 YFSETQ. The CDR3 is made up of 15 amino acids. V lost 4 bases to trimming and J lost 0 bases, with 13 bases between them. The CDR3 region is CASSVNGGMNTEAFF. CDR3 nucleotides: TGCGCCAGCAGCGTGAATGGCGGCATGAACACTGAAGCTTTCTTT.

The chain has TRBV4-1 and TRBJ2-7; D is undetermined. Looked up from germline, CDR1 is MGHRA and CDR2 is YSYEKL. Trimming took off 6 bases at V and 2 bases at J, with 8 bases between the two ends. The CDR3 loop spans 12 amino acids. The CDR3, as DNA: TGCGCCAGCAGGGGCTCGGCCTACGAGCAGTACTTC. Its translation is CASRGSAYEQYF.

The chain joins TRBV9 to TRBJ1-3; 9 bases are a match to TRBD1. CDR3 length: 17 residues. V lost 3 bases and J lost 4; bases outside the gene matches: 11. Germline CDR1 is SGDLS and CDR2 is YYNGEE. The CDR3 sequence is CASSAPSQGAPGNTIYF. CDR3 coding DNA: TGTGCCAGCAGCGCGCCCTCACAGGGGGCGCCGGGAAACACCATATATTTT.

The chain employs TRBV2 and TRBJ2-1; 8 bases map to TRBD2. Germline V gene data show CDR1 as SNHLY and CDR2 as FYNNEI. CDR3 length: 12 residues. The trim removed 8 bases at V and 8 bases at J, leaving 5 bases unmatched. Here the CDR3 DNA reads TGTGCCAGCTCCCGGGGGGGGGATGAGCAGTTCTTC. Encoded protein: CASSRGGDEQFF.

The chain is built from TRBV28 and TRBJ2-7, with unresolved D. V lost 6 bases and J lost 3, with 9 bases in between. The CDR3 sequence is 12 residues long. The germline V gene encodes CDR1 MDHEN and CDR2 SYDVKM. The CDR3 nucleotides are TGTGCCAGCAGCCCTACCAACTACGAGCAGTACTTC. Its translation: CASSPTNYEQYF.